The 12 T cell receptor beta chains listed next were all sequenced from one sample in a study of blood T cell repertoires in COVID-19. The method was immunoSEQ multiplex PCR; TCRdb's version includes in-frame clones alone and lacks a portion of them. The sample shows tens of thousands of clones, more than 90% of them seen only once. The specimen was peripheral blood. These TCRs come from a woman older than 75 with acute or convalescent COVID-19.

The J gene is TRBJ2-7, the V gene TRBV12-5; D unresolved. CDR3 length equals 14 residues. With 5 bases removed from V and 1 base from J, the gap between germline ends came to 12 bases. CDR1 is LGHNT and CDR2 is FRNRAP in the germline V gene. The CDR3 reads CASGRGADSYEQYF. The CDR3, as DNA: TGTGCTAGTGGTCGCGGAGCCGATTCCTACGAGCAGTACTTC.

This clone was picked up a small number of times. V is TRBV12-5 and J is TRBJ2-3; 11 nucleotides line up with TRBD2. There are 17 residues in the CDR3. Germline V CDR1 and CDR2: LGHNT, FRNRAP. Losses at the gene ends were 5 bases for V and 3 bases for J; bases not matched to a gene: 10. Here the CDR3 reads CASGPGTSGMVTDTQYF. CDR3 DNA sequence: TGTGCTAGTGGTCCGGGGACTAGCGGAATGGTTACAGATACGCAGTATTTT.

V usage is TRBV7-9 and J usage is TRBJ2-1; 10 nucleotides match TRBD2. Trimming cost V 1 base and J 5 bases; bases outside gene matches: 2. The V gene's germline CDR1 is SEHNR and CDR2 FQNEAQ (reference sequence). The CDR3 length is 15 residues. CDR3 nucleotide sequence: TGTGCCAGCAGCTTAGTACTAGCGGGAAACAATGAGCAGTTCTTC. Its translation: CASSLVLAGNNEQFF.

The V and J genes are TRBV7-2 and TRBJ2-7, with 7 bases matching TRBD2. The CDR3 length is 14 residues. Per germline, CDR1 SGHTA and CDR2 FQGNSA. Trimming at V came to 4 bases and at J to 4 bases, leaving 7 bases not matched to a gene. This CDR3 is CASSYRGSLYEQYF. CDR3 nucleotides: TGTGCCAGCAGCTATCGCGGGAGTTTATACGAGCAGTACTTC. The full variable domain, rest sourced from reference TRBV7-2 and TRBJ2-7, is GAGVSQSPSNKVTEKGKDVELRCDPISGHTALYWYRQSLGQGLEFLIYFQGNSAPDKSGLPSDRFSAERTGGSVSTLTIQRTQQEDSAVYLCASSYRGSLYEQYFGPGTRLTVT.

J is TRBJ2-1 and V is TRBV28; 9 positions agree with TRBD1. Germline-derived CDR1 and CDR2 are MDHEN and SYDVKM. The V segment lost 8 bases and the J segment 6 bases; nucleotides outside the gene matches: 11. The CDR3 extends over 15 amino acids. DNA for the CDR3: TGTGCCAGCGCAACCGGGGGACAGGGTTTCAATGAGCAGTTCTTC. This encodes CASATGGQGFNEQFF.

This clone was picked up a small number of times. The chain recombines TRBV3-1 (or the pseudogene TRBV3-2) with TRBJ1-2; 8 positions match TRBD1. V gave up 0 bases and J gave up 8 bases; unmatched junction bases: 5. The CDR3 covers 14 residues. The germline V gene has CDR1 LGHDT and CDR2 YNNKEL (reference sequence). In DNA, the CDR3 is TGTGCCAGCAGCCAAGATCAGGGGGCGGGAGGCTACACCTTC. This translates into CASSQDQGAGGYTF.

The CDR3 sequence is CASSPGTNSYEQYF. As DNA, the CDR3 is TGTGCCAGCAGCCCAGGGACTAACTCCTACGAGCAGTACTTC. The genes are TRBV7-9 and TRBJ2-7; 7 bases align to TRBD2. Looked up from germline, CDR1 is SEHNR and CDR2 is FQNEAQ (reference sequence). V was clipped by 5 bases and J by 0 bases; unmatched bases: 4. The CDR3 has 14 amino acids.

The chain carries TRBV30 and TRBJ1-1, with D unclear. V dropped 3 bases and J dropped 5 bases, with 25 bases sitting between them. Per germline, CDR1 GTSNPN and CDR2 SVGIG (reference sequence). The CDR3 contains 17 residues. The CDR3 DNA sequence: TGTGCCTGGAGATTCGGGGAAATAGTGGGTTCAAAAACTGAAGCTTTCTTT. The encoded protein is CAWRFGEIVGSKTEAFF.

The V and J genes are TRBV30 and TRBJ1-1; 7 nucleotides agree with TRBD1. After removal of 8 bases from V and 10 bases from J, the junction contained 16 bases not matched to a gene. Germline CDR1 and CDR2: GTSNPN and SVGIG (reference sequence). The CDR3 extends over 13 amino acids. CDR3 DNA: TGTGCCGGAAACCGGGACAGAGTCCCTGGAGCTTTCTTT. It translates to CAGNRDRVPGAFF. Variable domain in full (rest from reference TRBV30 and TRBJ1-1): SQTIHQWPATLVQPVGSPLSLECTVEGTSNPNLYWYRQAAGRGLQLLFYSVGIGQISSEVPQNLSASRPQDRQFILSSKKLLLSDSGFYLCAGNRDRVPGAFFGQGTRLTVV.

This clone was found once. The chain combines TRBV7-2 with TRBJ2-2; 11 bases are shared with TRBD2. V trimming: 5 bases; J trimming: 10 bases; junction bases outside the gene matches: 9. Germline CDR1 reads SGHTA; CDR2 reads FQGNSA. This CDR3 has 15 amino acids. The CDR3 DNA sequence: TGTGCCAGCAGCCCCGGGACTAGCGGACAGGTGGAGCTGTTTTTT. This translates into CASSPGTSGQVELFF.

The rearrangement links TRBV7-9 to TRBJ1-5; D gene ambiguous. The length of the CDR3 is 13 residues. Germline lookup yields CDR1 SEHNR and CDR2 FQNEAQ (reference sequence). The ends were cut back, 1 base at V and 7 bases at J, with 8 bases in the middle. This CDR3 is CASSLGDNQPQHF. In DNA, the CDR3 is TGTGCCAGCAGCTTAGGAGACAACCAGCCCCAGCATTTT.

The chain couples TRBV19 to TRBJ2-3; 9 bases match TRBD2. V lost 5 bases, J lost 1 base, and 7 bases stayed unmatched. Looked up from germline, CDR1 is LNHDA and CDR2 is SQIVND (reference sequence). The CDR3 runs to 16 residues. DNA for the CDR3: TGTGCCAGTAGTCTGTTTAGCGGGAGAGGCACAGATACGCAGTATTTT. It is translated as CASSLFSGRGTDTQYF.